This T cell receptor (beta chain) originates from a study of Graves' ophthalmopathy and Graves' hyperthyroidism. Study-level points and caveats: The model predicted ophthalmopathy progression with around 69% sensitivity and around 72% specificity.

RNA transcripts served as template for amplifying TCR beta CDR3 sequences. An initial RT-PCR round employing HTBI primers preceded a second-round multiplex PCR. TCRdb re-analysed the multiplex PCR reads in MiXCR, keeping a single row per CDR3 protein. This table holds 600,000 to 950,000 distinct CDR3 sequences, about 44% found once. On this clonotype: Its antigen is as yet unknown.

V trimming: 6 bases; J trimming: 7 bases; junction bases outside the gene matches: 11. The CDR3 covers 17 residues. CDR1 MGHDK and CDR2 SYGVNS come from the germline V gene. This receptor was taken from an adult man with Graves' ophthalmopathy. J is TRBJ2-2 and V is TRBV25-1; the match to TRBD2 covers 13 bases. Input material: peripheral blood. CDR3 DNA sequence: TGTGCCAGCAGCCCTCTACTAGCGGGGGGGCCAGGCGGGGAGCTGTTTTTT. Residues: CASSPLLAGGPGGELFF.